The 27 T cell receptor beta chains reported below all come from one sample, sequenced in a study of T cell repertoires in cytomegalovirus infection. Each CDR3 protein is one row after TCRdb ran MiXCR on the reads. Of 250,000 to 300,000 distinct CDR3 sequences in the sample, around 25% were seen once. Sequencing was performed on PBMCs. All receptors come from a human donor in good health (CMV status not recorded). Some clones in this sample may be carry-over from other donors' samples.

This clonotype was recorded a few times. The chain joins TRBV19 to TRBJ1-5; D is perhaps TRBD1 (6 bases). The CDR3 covers 16 residues. CDR1 and CDR2 (germline): LNHDA, SQIVND (reference sequence). Trimming removed 5 bases at V and 3 bases at J, with 17 bases between. CDR3 DNA: TGTGCCAGTAGTTCCGCGGGGGGGCCGTTCAATCAGCCCCAGCATTTT. Translating gives CASSSAGGPFNQPQHF.

This clonotype came up a few times. V and J are TRBV6-1 and TRBJ2-1, with 7 positions matching TRBD1. This CDR3 is built from 13 residues. V shed 7 bases, J shed 3 bases, and the junction held 3 bases outside the gene matches. The germline V gene encodes CDR1 MNHNS and CDR2 SASEGT. The DNA of the CDR3 is TGTGCCAGCAAGGGGGCCATCTACAATGAGCAGTTCTTC. This sequence encodes CASKGAIYNEQFF.

In its sample, this clonotype was seen once. V gene TRBV10-3 combines with J gene TRBJ2-1, with 7 bases aligning to TRBD2. This CDR3 spans 15 amino acids. CDR1 is ENHRY and CDR2 is SYGVKD in the germline V gene. V gave up 7 bases and J gave up 0 bases; unmatched junction bases: 6. The CDR3 DNA is TGTGCCATCACCTCTACTAGCGACTCCTACAATGAGCAGTTCTTC. Translating gives CAITSTSDSYNEQFF.

This clonotype came up many times. V gene TRBV7-2 combines with J gene TRBJ1-1, with 7 bases fitting TRBD1. The CDR3 spans 14 residues. Trimming took 5 bases from V and 4 from J; bases not matched to a gene: 7. Germline CDR1 SGHTA, CDR2 FQGNSA. In DNA form, the CDR3 reads TGTGCCAGCAGCCGCAACAGGGGTGGCACTGAAGCTTTCTTT. Translated: CASSRNRGGTEAFF.

The chain has TRBV18 and TRBJ2-7; 8 bases match TRBD1. Germline V gene data show CDR1 as KGHSH and CDR2 as LQKENI. The V segment lost 4 bases and the J segment 3 bases; nucleotides outside the gene matches: 14. The CDR3 has 17 amino acids. CDR3 nucleotides: TGTGCCAGCTCACTTGATACCTCAGGGGGCCTCATCTACGAGCAGTACTTC. Its translation: CASSLDTSGGLIYEQYF. The variable domain in full, with the rest retrieved from reference TRBV18 and TRBJ2-7, is NAGVMQNPRHLVRRRGQEARLRCSPMKGHSHVYWYRQLPEEGLKFMVYLQKENIIDESGMPKERFSAEFPKEGPSILRIQQVVRGDSAAYFCASSLDTSGGLIYEQYFGPGTRLTVT.

This clonotype was counted at least ten times. The chain employs TRBV19 and TRBJ2-1, with 10 bases lining up with TRBD2. This CDR3 has 15 amino acids. Germline lookup yields CDR1 LNHDA and CDR2 SQIVND (reference sequence). V gave up 6 bases and J gave up 3 bases; unmatched junction bases: 5. CDR3 in amino acids: CASRSSGGGYNEQFF. Written as DNA, the CDR3 is TGTGCCAGTAGGTCTAGCGGGGGAGGCTACAATGAGCAGTTCTTC.

This chain links TRBV19 with TRBJ1-5; 7 bases match TRBD1. Germline V CDR1 and CDR2: LNHDA, SQIVND (reference sequence). V was pared by 3 bases and J by 7 bases, with 3 bases of the junction left unmatched. This CDR3 comprises 13 residues. In DNA form, the CDR3 reads TGTGCCAGTAGTATCGGACAGGCACAGCCCCAGCATTTT. This encodes CASSIGQAQPQHF. Full variable domain (outside the CDR3, taken from reference TRBV19 and TRBJ1-5): DGGITQSPKYLFRKEGQNVTLSCEQNLNHDAMYWYRQDPGQGLRLIYYSQIVNDFQKGDIAEGYSVSREKKESFPLTVTSAQKNPTAFYLCASSIGQAQPQHFGDGTRLSIL.

The chain combines TRBV7-9 with TRBJ2-1; TRBD2 aligns across 7 bases. Germline assignment: CDR1 SEHNR and CDR2 FQNEAQ (reference sequence). The CDR3 has 14 amino acids. V lost 11 bases to trimming and J lost 0 bases; unmatched junction nucleotides: 7. The CDR3 protein is CASLLAGSYNEQFF. Here the CDR3 DNA reads TGTGCCTCCCTTTTAGCGGGCTCCTACAATGAGCAGTTCTTC.

This sequence joins TRBV28 and TRBJ2-5; tentatively, D is TRBD1 (6 bases). Trimming removed 5 bases at V and 9 bases at J, with 13 bases between. The CDR3 covers 12 residues. Germline V gives CDR1 MDHEN, CDR2 SYDVKM. The chain's CDR3 is CASSPDRSAQYF. CDR3 nucleotide sequence: TGTGCCAGCAGTCCCGACAGGTCGGCCCAGTACTTC.

The rearrangement uses TRBV11-3 and TRBJ2-1, with 10 bases identical to TRBD1. This CDR3 region has 16 residues. V shed 5 bases and J 9 bases; nucleotides not matched to a gene: 13. Germline CDR1 is SGHNT and CDR2 is YENEEA. The CDR3 loop reads CASSQAGTGVFSEQFF. CDR3 in DNA: TGTGCCAGCAGCCAGGCCGGGACAGGGGTCTTCAGTGAGCAGTTCTTC.

This clonotype occurred many times. V and J are TRBV7-2 and TRBJ1-2, with no clear D. Per germline, CDR1 SGHTA and CDR2 FQGNSA. The CDR3 extends over 14 amino acids. Trimming stripped 1 base from V and 0 bases from J, with 6 bases between. CDR3 sequence: CASSLGSTNYGYTF. CDR3 coding DNA: TGTGCCAGCAGCTTAGGGAGTACTAACTATGGCTACACCTTC.

The rearrangement joins TRBV5-4 to TRBJ2-5; TRBD2 matches at 7 bases. Germline-derived CDR1 and CDR2 are SGHNT and YYREEE (reference sequence). J gave up 5 bases and V 4 bases, and 11 bases lay outside the gene matches. The CDR3 contains 15 residues. The CDR3 protein is CASSLRGRARETQYF. CDR3 in DNA: TGTGCCAGCAGCCTCCGAGGGAGGGCCCGCGAGACCCAGTACTTC.

Only a few counts were recorded for this clonotype. The chain links TRBV29-1 to TRBJ2-7, with 12 bases identical to TRBD2. The germline CDR1 and CDR2 sequences are SQVTM and ANQGSEA. After removal of 6 bases from V and 3 bases from J, the junction contained 6 bases not matched to a gene. The CDR3 is 14 amino acids. The CDR3 DNA reads as TGCAGCGTACGAGGACTAGCGGGGAGCTACGAGCAGTACTTC. This encodes CSVRGLAGSYEQYF.

In its sample, this clonotype was seen many times. V usage is TRBV13 and J usage is TRBJ1-2; a weak D match, TRBD1 (5 bases). The ends were cut back, 0 bases at V and 2 bases at J, with 10 bases in the middle. Germline V gene sequence: CDR1 PRHDT, CDR2 FYEKMQ (reference sequence). This CDR3 is 15 amino acids long. The CDR3 coding sequence is TGTGCCAGCAGCTTAGGGTGGACACAAAACTATGGCTACACCTTC. It codes for CASSLGWTQNYGYTF.

This clonotype was detected only a few times. V usage is TRBV6-1 and J usage is TRBJ2-2; D call uncertain. Trimming cost V 8 bases and J 0 bases, with 10 bases left between them. Germline assignment: CDR1 MNHNS and CDR2 SASEGT. This CDR3 has 14 residues. The CDR3 is CASGGPTNTGELFF. The CDR3 nucleotides read TGTGCCAGCGGCGGTCCAACGAACACCGGGGAGCTGTTTTTT.

This clonotype was picked up many times. The chain combines TRBV7-2 with TRBJ1-6; 10 bases map to TRBD1. Germline CDR1 and CDR2: SGHTA and FQGNSA. The CDR3 length is 16 residues. Trimming at V came to 4 bases and at J to 7 bases, leaving 7 bases not matched to a gene. The CDR3 sequence: CASSSRGQGSNSPLHF. The CDR3 bases are TGTGCCAGCAGCTCCCGGGGACAGGGGTCGAATTCACCCCTCCACTTT.

The genes are TRBV29-1 and TRBJ1-2; no definite D call. Germline lookup yields CDR1 SQVTM and CDR2 ANQGSEA. V lost 6 bases, J lost 5 bases, and 19 bases lay in between. The CDR3 totals 14 residues. DNA of the CDR3: TGCAGCGTCCCTCATCAGCCCCCTCAATATGGCTACACCTTC. This gives the protein CSVPHQPPQYGYTF.

The chain combines TRBV28 with TRBJ1-1; D is undetermined. There are 14 residues in the CDR3. V was cut by 5 bases and J by 5 bases, with 15 bases left in between. Germline-derived CDR1 and CDR2 are MDHEN and SYDVKM. CDR3 nucleotides: TGTGCCAGCAGTCCCCCCCGGGTTGCGACTGAAGCTTTCTTT. Its protein is CASSPPRVATEAFF.

This clonotype came up many times. CDR3 loop: CASSLGDSGNTIYF. The CDR3 DNA follows: TGTGCCAGCAGCTTAGGGGACTCTGGAAACACCATATATTTT. The genes are TRBV7-2 and TRBJ1-3; D gene ambiguous. The CDR3 is made up of 14 amino acids. Germline CDR1 SGHTA, CDR2 FQGNSA. Trimming stripped 1 base from V and 0 bases from J, with 4 bases between.

This clonotype was seen a handful of times. The genes are TRBV28 and TRBJ2-7, with 14 bases matching TRBD2. J was trimmed by 9 bases and V by 6 bases; bases with no gene match: 7. CDR1 and CDR2 (germline): MDHEN, SYDVKM. CDR3 length: 14 amino acids. CDR3 coding DNA: TGTGCCAGCAGCCCCGGACTAGCGGGAGGATCGCAGTACTTC. Translated, it gives CASSPGLAGGSQYF.

This clonotype was counted only a few times. The gene calls are TRBV28 and TRBJ2-1; maybe TRBD1 (5 bases). Trimming removed 5 bases at V and 7 bases at J, with 15 bases between. The germline CDR1 and CDR2 sequences are MDHEN and SYDVKM. The CDR3 totals 14 residues. CDR3 in DNA: TGTGCCAGCAGTCCACCGCTGGGGCTAAATGAGCAGTTCTTC. It translates to CASSPPLGLNEQFF.

This clonotype was picked up many times. The J gene is TRBJ1-4, the V gene TRBV6-2 or TRBV6-3, with 8 positions matching TRBD1. The germline V gene has CDR1 MNHEY and CDR2 SVGEGT. CDR3 length: 17 amino acids. J was trimmed by 5 bases and V by 6 bases; bases with no gene match: 14. This chain's CDR3 is CASSRTTGGIKNEKLFF. The CDR3 bases are TGTGCCAGCAGCCGAACCACAGGGGGGATAAAGAATGAAAAACTGTTTTTT.

CDR3 sequence reads: CASRGPASPDYGYTF. CDR3 nucleotides: TGTGCCAGCAGGGGACCGGCGAGCCCCGACTATGGCTACACCTTC. The chain recombines TRBV2 with TRBJ1-2; weak D call: TRBD1 (5 bases). The CDR3 extends over 15 amino acids. The germline gives CDR1 SNHLY, CDR2 FYNNEI. Between the trimmed V and J ends, which lost 6 bases and 3 bases, there was a span of 17 bases.

This clonotype appeared many times. CDR3 loop: CASSSGRTGPTGELFF. The CDR3 bases are TGTGCCAGCAGCTCGGGGCGGACAGGGCCCACCGGGGAGCTGTTTTTT. This sequence joins TRBV7-3 and TRBJ2-2; TRBD1 matches at 8 bases. CDR1 and CDR2 from the germline V gene are SGHTA and FQGTGA. The V segment lost 4 bases and the J segment 4 bases; nucleotides outside the gene matches: 8. The CDR3 extends over 16 amino acids.

This clonotype came up a few times. The chain has TRBV12-3 or TRBV12-4 and TRBJ1-2; 9 nucleotides line up with TRBD1. The CDR3 spans 15 residues. V lost 5 bases to trimming and J lost 4 bases; unmatched junction nucleotides: 8. The CDR3 bases are TGTGCCAGCAGTCCACGGACAGGGGACAGCTATGGCTACACCTTC. This sequence encodes CASSPRTGDSYGYTF.

V usage is TRBV5-4 and J usage is TRBJ2-7, with D unclear. Germline CDR1 and CDR2: SGHNT and YYREEE (reference sequence). V lost 0 bases to trimming and J lost 5 bases, with 12 bases between them. There are 14 residues in the CDR3. The CDR3 region has the DNA TGTGCCAGCAGCTTGGAAGGGTTCCCCGACGAGCAGTACTTC. The encoded protein is CASSLEGFPDEQYF. The whole variable domain, filled in from reference TRBV5-4 and TRBJ2-7, reads ETGVTQSPTHLIKTRGQQVTLRCSSQSGHNTVSWYQQALGQGPQFIFQYYREEENGRGNFPPRFSGLQFPNYSSELNVNALELDDSALYLCASSLEGFPDEQYFGPGTRLTVT.

The rearrangement uses TRBV7-1 and TRBJ1-1; 8 nucleotides line up with TRBD1. TRBV7-1 is classed as an ORF, of uncertain function. Germline trimming cut 10 bases from V and 6 bases from J; bases unmatched to any gene: 13. The CDR3 totals 14 residues. CDR3: CATQRQGASSEAFF. CDR3 bases: TGTGCCACCCAACGGCAGGGGGCTTCCTCTGAAGCTTTCTTT.